This TCR beta chain comes out of a study of control samples from healthy donors and cancer patients. The length of the CDR3 is 16 residues. The germline gives CDR1 LGHDT, CDR2 YNNKEL (reference sequence). The V gene end was trimmed by 4 bases and the J gene end by 7 bases; junction bases not matched to a gene: 12. TCRdb's copy holds only in-frame clones and misses some; the assay was immunoSEQ multiplex PCR. Of about 180,000 clones in the sample, approximately 94% were seen once. The clonotype originates from a man between 25 and 39 years old in good health. Material for sequencing was blood. The chain employs TRBV3-1 (or the pseudogene TRBV3-2) and TRBJ2-1; 8 bases match TRBD2. The CDR3 is CASSLGVAGKGNEQFF. CDR3 in DNA: TGTGCCAGCAGCCTCGGAGTAGCGGGGAAAGGAAATGAGCAGTTCTTC.